The sample holds one count of the clone carrying this T cell receptor (beta chain). Cohorts were determined from participant-reported clinical history. Cohort 3 recovery required two negative PCRs, clearance, or symptom resolution. The data belong to a study of blood T cell repertoires in COVID-19. Authors' data handling: Amplifying reference gene primers gave estimates of nucleated cell counts. TCRdb keeps only in-frame clones here, not all; method: immunoSEQ multiplex PCR. The DNA gave D and trimming, while V, J and clone size come from that table. The sample has approximately 300,000 clones, about nine tenths seen once. Germline V gives CDR1 KGHSH, CDR2 LQKENI. There are 15 residues in the CDR3. Germline trimming cut 3 bases from V and 3 bases from J; bases unmatched to any gene: 5.

The chain links TRBV18 to TRBJ2-7; 10 bases agree with TRBD1. The TCR was taken from a man between 60 and 75 years old who had recovered from COVID-19. The sequencing input was PBMCs or T cells enriched from blood (not recorded which). Written as DNA, the CDR3 is TGTGCCAGCTCACCCCCGGGACAGGGGAACTACGAGCAGTACTTC. Encoded protein: CASSPPGQGNYEQYF.